Presented here are 19 T cell receptor beta chains from one specimen sequenced in a study of blood T cell repertoires in COVID-19. The method was immunoSEQ multiplex PCR; TCRdb's version includes in-frame clones alone and lacks a portion of them. The sample lists more than 250,000 clones, approximately 90% occurring once. The sequenced material came from PBMCs or T cells enriched from blood (not recorded which). Receptors originate from a woman between 40 and 55 years old who had recovered from COVID-19.

CDR3 in DNA: TGTGCCACCAGTGGTACCGGGACTAGCGGCTACAATGAGCAGTTCTTC. This sequence encodes CATSGTGTSGYNEQFF. The chain links TRBV24-1 to TRBJ2-1, with TRBD2 matching over 11 bases. CDR1 is KGHDR and CDR2 is SFDVKD in the germline V gene. After removal of 5 bases from V and 3 bases from J, the junction contained 5 bases not matched to a gene. The CDR3 covers 16 residues.

CDR3: CASSLMGGETQYF. CDR3 bases: TGTGCCAGCAGCCTGATGGGGGGGGAGACCCAGTACTTC. The chain joins TRBV7-9 to TRBJ2-5, with 7 bases lining up with TRBD2. The CDR3 sequence is 13 residues long. The V segment lost 5 bases and the J segment 5 bases; nucleotides outside the gene matches: 5. Germline V gives CDR1 SEHNR, CDR2 FQNEAQ (reference sequence).

The chain links TRBV18 to TRBJ1-4; D not resolved. Between the trimmed V and J ends, which lost 2 bases and 7 bases, there was a span of 20 bases. Germline loops: CDR1 KGHSH, CDR2 LQKENI. This CDR3 is 17 amino acids long. The CDR3 bases are TGTGCCAGCTCACCATCGTTATTCGGAGAAGAAGGTGAAAAACTGTTTTTT. Amino acids: CASSPSLFGEEGEKLFF. The whole variable domain, remainder taken from reference TRBV18 and TRBJ1-4, is NAGVMQNPRHLVRRRGQEARLRCSPMKGHSHVYWYRQLPEEGLKFMVYLQKENIIDESGMPKERFSAEFPKEGPSILRIQQVVRGDSAAYFCASSPSLFGEEGEKLFFGSGTQLSVL.

The chain is built from TRBV18 and TRBJ2-1; TRBD2 matches 10 bases. V was pared by 6 bases and J by 8 bases, with 10 bases of the junction left unmatched. The CDR3 length is 15 residues. Germline-derived CDR1 and CDR2 are KGHSH and LQKENI. CDR3 nucleotides: TGTGCCAGCTCCCCAACTAGCGGGGCCTTAGATGAGCAGTTCTTC. Translation: CASSPTSGALDEQFF.

This clone was counted once. The chain employs TRBV10-3 and TRBJ2-2, with D possibly being TRBD1 (6 bases). The V gene's germline CDR1 is ENHRY and CDR2 SYGVKD. The V gene lost 8 bases and the J gene lost 0 bases, with 10 bases spanning the gap. The CDR3 runs to 14 residues. CDR3 protein: CAIQGIANTGELFF. The CDR3 coding sequence is TGTGCCATCCAGGGGATCGCGAACACCGGGGAGCTGTTTTTT.

On this clone: Other DNA sequences in the same sample also yield this CDR3. The J gene is TRBJ2-5, the V gene TRBV5-1, with 10 bases fitting TRBD2. From germline, CDR1 is SGHRS and CDR2 YFSETQ. The CDR3 runs 15 residues. The V gene end was trimmed by 0 bases and the J gene end by 5 bases; junction bases not matched to a gene: 4. The CDR3 loop reads CASSLVASGSETQYF. DNA of the CDR3: TGCGCCAGCAGCTTGGTGGCTAGCGGGAGCGAGACCCAGTACTTC. The whole variable domain, filled in from reference TRBV5-1 and TRBJ2-5, reads KAGVTQTPRYLIKTRGQQVTLSCSPISGHRSVSWYQQTPGQGLQFLFEYFSETQRNKGNFPGRFSGRQFSNSRSEMNVSTLELGDSALYLCASSLVASGSETQYFGPGTRLLVL.

The chain uses TRBV15 and TRBJ2-1; 13 positions match TRBD2. Germline CDR1 is LNHNV and CDR2 is YYDKDF (reference sequence). The CDR3 covers 19 residues. Trimming took 2 bases from V and 4 from J; bases not matched to a gene: 11. The CDR3 DNA reads as TGTGCCACCAGCAGACCTCCCGGGACTAGCGGGACCACATACAATGAGCAGTTCTTC. Translating it yields CATSRPPGTSGTTYNEQFF.

The V gene is TRBV28, the J gene TRBJ2-1; the match to TRBD2 covers 15 bases. The J segment lost 7 bases and the V segment lost 5 bases, leaving 6 bases of the junction unmatched. Germline values: CDR1 MDHEN, CDR2 SYDVKM. The CDR3 is made up of 16 amino acids. CDR3 sequence reads: CASSLPGLAGGNEQFF. As DNA, the CDR3 is TGTGCCAGCAGTCTGCCCGGACTAGCGGGAGGGAATGAGCAGTTCTTC. Full variable domain (missing parts from reference TRBV28 and TRBJ2-1): DVKVTQSSRYLVKRTGEKVFLECVQDMDHENMFWYRQDPGLGLRLIYFSYDVKMKEKGDIPEGYSVSREKKERFSLILESASTNQTSMYLCASSLPGLAGGNEQFFGPGTRLTVL.

The chain employs TRBV7-8 and TRBJ1-5, with unresolved D. The germline CDR1 and CDR2 sequences are SGHVS and FQNEAQ. This CDR3 region has 15 residues. Trimming shortened V by 4 bases and J by 6 bases, and 16 bases separated the two germline ends. As DNA, the CDR3 is TGTGCCAGCAGCTCCCGACGGAGTCCGGGTCAGCCCCAGCATTTT. Amino acid sequence: CASSSRRSPGQPQHF.

The rearrangement uses TRBV4-2 and TRBJ2-1; D uncertain. Germline CDR1 reads LGHNA; CDR2 reads YNFKEQ. Trimming stripped 0 bases from V and 6 bases from J, with 9 bases between. The CDR3 runs 14 residues. The CDR3 region has the DNA TGTGCCAGCAGCCAAGAATCCCTAGGCAATGAGCAGTTCTTC. Residues: CASSQESLGNEQFF.

The gene calls are TRBV27 and TRBJ2-7, with D tentatively TRBD1 (6 bases). The CDR3 sequence is 12 residues long. The germline V gene has CDR1 MNHEY and CDR2 SMNVEV (reference sequence). V lost 6 bases and J 4 bases, leaving 10 bases between the germline ends. CDR3: CASRDRQYEQYF. CDR3 in DNA: TGTGCCAGCAGAGACAGGCAATACGAGCAGTACTTC.

V is TRBV7-2 and J is TRBJ1-3; tentative D call: TRBD1 (5 bases). The CDR3 contains 16 residues. Trimming stripped 2 bases from V and 0 bases from J, with 11 bases between. The germline CDR1 and CDR2 sequences are SGHTA and FQGNSA. CDR3 sequence reads: CASSLLRASSGNTIYF. The CDR3 DNA sequence: TGTGCCAGCAGCTTACTCAGGGCCAGCTCTGGAAACACCATATATTTT.

V and J are TRBV28 and TRBJ2-5; TRBD1 might be the D (6 bases). CDR3 length: 16 residues. Germline loops: CDR1 MDHEN, CDR2 SYDVKM. The V and J ends lost 2 bases and 1 base respectively, with 14 bases between them. The DNA for the CDR3 is TGTGCCAGCAGTTTAGGTCTGGGGGCAGCCCAAGAGACCCAGTACTTC. Translated: CASSLGLGAAQETQYF.

The V gene is TRBV29-1, the J gene TRBJ1-2; 8 bases match TRBD1. With 6 bases clipped from V and 10 bases from J, the junction kept 16 bases outside the gene matches. Germline loops: CDR1 SQVTM, CDR2 ANQGSEA. This CDR3 region has 14 residues. The CDR3 region has the DNA TGCAGCGTCATACCTACAGGGGGTAGCACTTTCTACACCTTC. Amino acids: CSVIPTGGSTFYTF.

The chain combines TRBV28 with TRBJ2-7, with D possibly being TRBD2 (6 bases). V was clipped by 1 base and J by 7 bases, with 17 bases between them. CDR1 and CDR2 (germline): MDHEN, SYDVKM. The CDR3 spans 15 residues. The CDR3 DNA reads TGTGCCAGCAGTTTATCGCAGCTGGGACTGGGGGAGCAGTACTTC. It yields the protein CASSLSQLGLGEQYF.

The genes are TRBV15 and TRBJ2-2; D perhaps matches TRBD1 (5 bases). V was clipped by 4 bases and J by 1 base, with 10 bases between them. The germline V gene has CDR1 LNHNV and CDR2 YYDKDF (reference sequence). The length of the CDR3 is 15 residues. CDR3 loop: CATSKLGQNTGELFF. In DNA, the CDR3 is TGTGCCACCAGCAAACTCGGACAGAACACCGGGGAGCTGTTTTTT. The variable domain in full, with the rest retrieved from reference TRBV15 and TRBJ2-2, is DAMVIQNPRYQVTQFGKPVTLSCSQTLNHNVMYWYQQKSSQAPKLLFHYYDKDFNNEADTPDNFQSRRPNTSFCFLDIRSPGLGDTAMYLCATSKLGQNTGELFFGEGSRLTVL.

The chain couples TRBV19 to TRBJ1-4; 8 bases match TRBD1. Germline V lookup: CDR1 LNHDA, CDR2 SQIVND (reference sequence). V gave up 6 bases and J gave up 3 bases; unmatched junction bases: 3. There are 14 residues in the CDR3. The CDR3 loop reads CASSDRGPNEKLFF. In DNA form, the CDR3 reads TGTGCCAGTAGCGACAGGGGCCCTAATGAAAAACTGTTTTTT.

The chain carries TRBV5-1 and TRBJ2-7; 10 bases align to TRBD1. The length of the CDR3 is 14 residues. Germline-derived CDR1 and CDR2 are SGHRS and YFSETQ. J lost 7 bases, V lost 4 bases, and 8 bases had no gene match. The DNA for the CDR3 is TGCGCCAGCAGCAGAGACAGGGGGCGCGGTGAGCAGTACTTC. Its protein product is CASSRDRGRGEQYF.

The sample holds one count of this clone. This chain joins TRBV7-8 and TRBJ1-1; TRBD1 is a possible D gene (5 bases). CDR1 and CDR2 (germline): SGHVS, FQNEAQ. The CDR3 spans 14 residues. Trimming took 2 bases from V and 4 from J, leaving 11 bases between them. CDR3 sequence: CASSLYSQGTEAFF. The CDR3 DNA is TGTGCCAGCAGCTTATACTCCCAGGGCACTGAAGCTTTCTTT.